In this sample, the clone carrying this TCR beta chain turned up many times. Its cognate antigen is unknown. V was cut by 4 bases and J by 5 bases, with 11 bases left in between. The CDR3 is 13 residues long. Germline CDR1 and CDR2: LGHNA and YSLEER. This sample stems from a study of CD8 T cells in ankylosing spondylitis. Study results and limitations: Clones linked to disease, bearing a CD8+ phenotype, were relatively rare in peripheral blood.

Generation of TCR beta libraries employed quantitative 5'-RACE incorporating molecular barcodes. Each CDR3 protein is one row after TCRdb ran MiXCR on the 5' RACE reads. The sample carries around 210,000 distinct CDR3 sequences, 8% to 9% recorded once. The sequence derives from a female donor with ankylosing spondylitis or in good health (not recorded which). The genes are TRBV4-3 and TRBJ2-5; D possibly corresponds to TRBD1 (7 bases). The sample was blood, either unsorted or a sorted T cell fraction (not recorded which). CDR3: CASSRQGGETQYF. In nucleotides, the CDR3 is TGCGCCAGCAGCCGACAGGGAGGCGAGACCCAGTACTTC.